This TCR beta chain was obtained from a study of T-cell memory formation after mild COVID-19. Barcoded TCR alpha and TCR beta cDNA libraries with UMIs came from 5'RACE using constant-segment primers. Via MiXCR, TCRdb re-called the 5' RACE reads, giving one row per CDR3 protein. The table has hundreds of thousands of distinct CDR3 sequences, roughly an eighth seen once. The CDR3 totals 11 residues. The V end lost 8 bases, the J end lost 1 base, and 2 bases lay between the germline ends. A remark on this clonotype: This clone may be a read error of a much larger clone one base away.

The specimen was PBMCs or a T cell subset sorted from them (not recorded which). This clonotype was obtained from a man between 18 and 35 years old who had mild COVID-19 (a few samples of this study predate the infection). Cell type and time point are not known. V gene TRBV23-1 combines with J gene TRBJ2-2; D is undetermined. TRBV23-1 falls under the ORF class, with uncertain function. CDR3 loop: CASENTGELFF. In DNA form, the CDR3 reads TGCGCCAGCGAGAACACCGGGGAGCTGTTTTTT.